This T cell receptor (beta chain) was recorded in a study of response to subunit inactivated influenza vaccine. This clonotype was counted a few times. TCRdb reprocessed the RT-PCR reads with MiXCR, giving one entry per CDR3 protein. The sample has about 240,000 distinct CDR3 sequences; 10% to 15% are singletons. The CDR3 consists of 13 residues. V gave up 0 bases and J gave up 7 bases, with 7 bases separating them. Germline-derived CDR1 and CDR2 are LGHNA and YNFKEQ. The origin of this receptor is a man aged 50-59 years who received an inactivated influenza vaccine. This specimen was non-naive T cells sorted from PBMCs, taken around 15 days before vaccination. The chain recombines TRBV4-2 with TRBJ1-5; a possible D gene is TRBD1 (5 bases). The CDR3 reads CASSQDDRQPQHF. As DNA, the CDR3 is TGTGCCAGCAGCCAAGATGACAGACAGCCCCAGCATTTT.